The subject of this entry is one T cell receptor (beta chain). What it binds is not known. The sample comes from a study of blood T cells in healthy people across ages. Whenever a sample was processed, at least 6 million PBMCs were isolated. Study conclusions and caveats: Unsorted PBMC material precluded a definitive naive versus antigen-experienced comparison. Measured against age, TCR beta diversity per million T cells decreased in a roughly linear manner. Versus aged donors, long-lived donors had higher diversity and more naive CD4+ cells.

Using a J-beta primer mix together with a sample-barcoded 5' primer, a second PCR was run for roughly 7 to 11 cycles. MiXCR was run by TCRdb on the 5' RACE reads, yielding one entry per CDR3 protein. The sample shows more than 600,000 distinct CDR3 sequences, more than 20% of them seen only once. The germline gives CDR1 DFQATT, CDR2 SNEGSKA (reference sequence). This CDR3 region has 13 residues. V dropped 6 bases and J dropped 6 bases, with 12 bases sitting between them. The sample also formed part of further work on T cells of mothers and their children.

This receptor was taken from a boy aged 5 to 17 in good health. Source material: blood. The chain joins TRBV20-1 to TRBJ2-6; the D gene is possibly TRBD2 (5 bases). Here the CDR3 reads CSARRGQANVLTF. As DNA, the CDR3 is TGCAGTGCCAGACGCGGGCAGGCCAACGTCCTGACTTTC.